Following are 3 T cell receptor beta chains from one sample sequenced in a study of neurological immune-mediated disorders. TCRdb ran MiXCR on the 5' RACE reads and lists one entry per CDR3 protein. This sample yields under 85,000 distinct CDR3 sequences, of which around a tenth are seen a single time; more than 1.5% belongs to the top ten. Sequences were obtained from PBMCs. All receptors come from a man aged 35 to 55 in good health.

J is TRBJ1-3 and V is TRBV7-2; D is undetermined. V was trimmed by 3 bases and J by 0 bases, leaving 12 bases between them. The length of the CDR3 is 16 residues. Germline V gene sequence: CDR1 SGHTA, CDR2 FQGNSA. The CDR3 DNA is TGTGCCAGCAGCTTTAACCCTCCTGACTCTGGAAACACCATATATTTT. Translating gives CASSFNPPDSGNTIYF.

This clonotype was seen many times. The chain links TRBV7-9 to TRBJ2-5, with D uncertain. This CDR3 comprises 13 residues. Germline values: CDR1 SEHNR, CDR2 FQNEAQ (reference sequence). Trimming shortened V by 5 bases and J by 1 base, and 8 bases separated the two germline ends. The CDR3 sequence is CASSQSGQETQYF. The CDR3 DNA reads TGTGCCAGCAGCCAATCCGGCCAAGAGACCCAGTACTTC.

This clonotype has a handful of counts. This chain connects TRBV18 to TRBJ2-1; 8 nucleotides agree with TRBD2. CDR1 and CDR2 from the germline V gene are KGHSH and LQKENI. The CDR3 loop spans 16 amino acids. With 2 bases clipped from V and 0 bases from J, the junction kept 3 bases outside the gene matches. The CDR3 DNA is TGTGCCAGCTCACCAGCGGGGACTAGCTCCTACAATGAGCAGTTCTTC. The encoded protein is CASSPAGTSSYNEQFF.